This TCR beta chain is from a study of blood T cell repertoires in COVID-19 (dated by TCRdb to the early 2020s). Concerning the study at large: Samples from collaborators originated in the United States, Italy and Spain and spanned both the acute and convalescent phases of COVID-19. The prospective study material was composed of cDNA or gDNA derived from T cells, B-cell-depleted T cells, or PBMCs. Deeply sampled blood TCRbeta repertoires from subjects exposed to, actively infected with, or recovered from COVID-19 were included in the dataset. The repertoires were released in a freely available public database meant as a resource for research on the immune response to SARS-CoV-2. Samples were obtained from the ongoing ImmuneRACE study (first 160 participants) and from 1,254 subjects provided by 6 global collaborators. Sample metadata almost always included a de-identified subject ID, COVID-19 status, age in years and sex. Where available, HLA class I and class II types were obtained from metadata supplied by the sample provider rather than from assay-based typing.

The paper's findings and limits, for the study overall: How much clinical and demographic metadata was included differed by source and by participant, and the metadata was provided uncurated.

Details on this clone: Its antigen target is currently unknown. No much larger clonotype is one base removed from it; base qualities were not supplied.

TCRbeta CDR3 regions were amplified from genomic DNA using the immunoSEQ Assay, a bias-controlled multiplex PCR. The study's processing was this. The number of nucleated cells in each sample was estimated from the amplification of reference gene primers within the assay. Sequence reads were collapsed and filtered to measure the absolute abundance of every unique TCRbeta CDR3 rearrangement. For each sample, productive Simpson clonality was calculated by taking the square root of Simpson's diversity index across productive rearrangements. Imported from immuneACCESS, the table was reduced by TCRdb to in-frame sequences with V and J called. These copies leave out some clones; in studies compared against another copy, an unresolved V gene accounts for under half, and the cause of the remainder is not known. For V, J and clone size, that table is used; D and trimming come from the DNA. For this sample the table gives 95,000 to 150,000 clones, of which about four fifths were detected only once. The ten top clones hold under 4% of the sample.

Enrolling through a virtual design, the prospective study's participants ranged in age from about 18 to 100 years and lived across some 23 United States geographic areas. In the prospective study, participants were assigned to cohorts based on the clinical history participants reported in a screening survey and a study questionnaire. Recovered participants in ImmuneRACE Cohort 3 were defined by two consecutive negative NP/OP PCR tests, clearance by a healthcare professional, or resolution of symptoms. In the prospective study, mobile phlebotomists collected whole blood, serum and a nasopharyngeal or oropharyngeal swab from each participant. Over an approximately 2-month period, participants in the prospective study had the option of providing additional blood draws and questionnaires. Blood samples from the prospective study were shipped frozen or at room temperature prior to DNA extraction. V was cut back by 8 bases and J by 3 bases, leaving a gap of 10 bases between them. As encoded in the germline V gene (reference sequence), CDR1 is LNHNV while CDR2 is YYDKDF. Including cysteine and phenylalanine, the CDR3 has 13 amino acids. CDR3 DNA is the only sequence kept; it has 39 bases, read in frame from the first base.

The sequence links TRBV15 to TRBJ2-2, with TRBD2 perhaps the D gene, on 5 matching bases. The sequence was collected from a woman under 40 who had recovered from COVID-19. Sequenced sample: PBMCs or T cells enriched from blood (not recorded which). The DNA reads as follows: TGTGCCACCGAAACTAGTCACACCGGGGAGCTGTTTTTT. Its amino acids are CATETSHTGELFF.